This T cell receptor beta chain is from a study of beta chain features in type 1 diabetes. For the study at large: Patients were similar to healthy donors in age and gender (as well as in cell yields). General study points: The similarity of naive, central memory and Treg TCRB repertoires appeared greater among patients than among healthy donors. There was a possibility that cDNA sequencing over-represented cells with high TCR expression.

Germline V gene lookup returns CDR1 LGHNA and CDR2 YSLEER. This CDR3 region has 16 residues. The V gene end was trimmed by 4 bases and the J gene end by 1 base; junction bases not matched to a gene: 7. All of the isolated RNA was reverse transcribed, so expressed TCRB transcripts were sequenced. Generated by immunoSEQ multiplex PCR, the TCRdb table keeps only in-frame clones and is missing some. The sample yields 620,000 or so clones, 15% to 19% seen once. This clone occurred a few times. Its target is not known. The sequence derives from a man aged 18 to 29 in good health. This chain connects TRBV4-3 to TRBJ2-3, with TRBD1 matching over 8 bases. Sequenced material: naive CD4+ T cells from blood. CDR3 nucleotide sequence: TGCGCCAGCAGCCTACAGGGGGATCTACGCACAGATACGCAGTATTTT. Protein: CASSLQGDLRTDTQYF.